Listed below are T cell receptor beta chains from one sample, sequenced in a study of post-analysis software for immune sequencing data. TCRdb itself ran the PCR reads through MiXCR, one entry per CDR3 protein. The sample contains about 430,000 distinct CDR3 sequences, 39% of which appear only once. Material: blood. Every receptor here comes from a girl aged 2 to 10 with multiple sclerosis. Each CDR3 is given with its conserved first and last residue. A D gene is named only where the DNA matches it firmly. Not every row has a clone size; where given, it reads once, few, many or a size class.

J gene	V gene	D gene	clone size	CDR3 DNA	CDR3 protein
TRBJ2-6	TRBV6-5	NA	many	TGTGCCAGCAGTTACTGGGAAGCTGGGGCCAACGTCCTGACTTTC	CASSYWEAGANVLTF
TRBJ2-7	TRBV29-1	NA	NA	TGCAGCGTCGCCCCCCGGTCTGGAGGGTACGAGCAGTACTTC	CSVAPRSGGYEQYF
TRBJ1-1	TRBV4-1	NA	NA	TGCGCCAGCAGCACACACCCGAACACTGAAGCTTTCTTT	CASSTHPNTEAFF
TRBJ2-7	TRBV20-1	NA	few	TGCAGTGCTAGAGACGGGTCTCGCCTCTACGAGCAGTACTTC	CSARDGSRLYEQYF
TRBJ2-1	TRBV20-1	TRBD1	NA	TGCAGTGCTAGAGGGAGTAGACAGGGGGCATTGGGGGAGCAGTTCTTC	CSARGSRQGALGEQFF
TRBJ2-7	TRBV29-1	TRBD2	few	TGCAGCGTTGCCGCCTCGCGGGGGTACGAGCAGTACTTC	CSVAASRGYEQYF
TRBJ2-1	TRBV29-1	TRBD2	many	TGCAGCGTTGAAGAAGTGCTAGCGGGAGACAATGAGCAGTTCTTC	CSVEEVLAGDNEQFF
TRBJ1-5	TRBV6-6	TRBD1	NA	TGTGCCAGCAGTTATGCCGGGACAGGGGCGAATCAGCCCCAGCATTTT	CASSYAGTGANQPQHF
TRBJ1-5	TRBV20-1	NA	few	TGCAGTGCTAGAGATAGCGGTCATAGCAATCAGCCCCAGCATTTT	CSARDSGHSNQPQHF
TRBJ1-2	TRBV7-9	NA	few	TGTGCCAGCAGCTTAATGCGGGGTTCCTATGGCTACACCTTC	CASSLMRGSYGYTF
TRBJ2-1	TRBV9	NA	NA	TGTGCCAGCAGCGTAGGGCTCCCCCTACGATGGACTCCGAATGAGCAGTTCTTC	CASSVGLPLRWTPNEQFF
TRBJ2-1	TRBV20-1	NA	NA	TGCAGTGCTAGTGGAGATCTCACTGAGCAGTTCTTC	CSASGDLTEQFF
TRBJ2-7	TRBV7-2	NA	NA	TGTGCCAGCAGCTTAGCGTTGTACCACGAGCAGTACTTC	CASSLALYHEQYF
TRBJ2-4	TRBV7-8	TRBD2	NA	TGTGCCAGCAGCCCCAGAGCAAGGACTAGGCAAAACATTCAGTACTTC	CASSPRARTRQNIQYF
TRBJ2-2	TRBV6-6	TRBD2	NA	TGTGCCAGCAGTTTCACCTTCGGGGGGACCGGGGAGCTGTTTTTT	CASSFTFGGTGELFF
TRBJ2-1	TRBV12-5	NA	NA	TGTGCTAGTGGTACCCTCAGGGGTAATGAGCAGTTCTTC	CASGTLRGNEQFF
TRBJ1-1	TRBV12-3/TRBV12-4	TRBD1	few	TGTACCAGCAGTATCTCCCCGGGACAGGGGTTTATGAACACTGAAGCTTTCTTT	CTSSISPGQGFMNTEAFF
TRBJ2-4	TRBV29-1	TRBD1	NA	TGCAGCGTTGGCCCACAGGGGGCCAAAAACATTCAGTACTTC	CSVGPQGAKNIQYF
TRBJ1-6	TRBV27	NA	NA	TGTGCCAGCAGTTTGAAGGTGGGCAGTTATAATTCACCCCTCCACTTT	CASSLKVGSYNSPLHF
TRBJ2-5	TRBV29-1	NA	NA	TGCAGCGTTGAAAAAACCGGGTCTAGGAATATGGGTGAGCAGTACTTC	CSVEKTGSRNMGEQYF
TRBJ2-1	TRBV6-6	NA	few	TGTGCCAGCAGTTTCGGCCGACTAGGCGGGAATGAGCAGTTCTTC	CASSFGRLGGNEQFF
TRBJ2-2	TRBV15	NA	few	TGTGCCACCAGCTCCAGGACAGCATCGAACACCGGGGAGCTGTTTTTT	CATSSRTASNTGELFF
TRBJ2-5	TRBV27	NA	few	TGTGCCAGCAGTTTCGGCCACCAAGAGACCCAGTACTTC	CASSFGHQETQYF
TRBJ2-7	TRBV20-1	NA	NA	TGCAGTGCTAGCGGGGCGGCCCACGAGCAGTACTTC	CSASGAAHEQYF
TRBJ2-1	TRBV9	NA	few	TGTGCCAGCAGCGTAGGAGTTTTCCTCCGGGACACCTACAATGAGCAGTTCTTC	CASSVGVFLRDTYNEQFF
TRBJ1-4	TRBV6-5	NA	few	TGTGCCAGCAGTTATGGCCCAGGGTATGAAAAACTGTTTTTT	CASSYGPGYEKLFF
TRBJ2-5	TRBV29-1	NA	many	TGCAGCGGACAGGTCCAAGAGACCCAGTACTTC	CSGQVQETQYF
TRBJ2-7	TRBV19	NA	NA	TGTGCCAGTAGTATAGCCGACGGAGAGGGGGCCTACGAGCAGTACTTC	CASSIADGEGAYEQYF
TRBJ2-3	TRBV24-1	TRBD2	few	TGTGCCACCAGTGGTTCTAGCGGGGGGTCGATCACAGATACGCAGTATTTT	CATSGSSGGSITDTQYF
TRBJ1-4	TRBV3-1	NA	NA	TGTGCCAGCAGCCAAGATTTGTGGGGGGGAAGCGAAAAACTGTTTTTT	CASSQDLWGGSEKLFF
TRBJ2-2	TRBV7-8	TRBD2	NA	TGTGCCAGCAGCCGTAGCGGGGGGAAATACACCGGGGAGCTGTTTTTT	CASSRSGGKYTGELFF
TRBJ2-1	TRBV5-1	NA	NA	TGCGCCAGCAGCCCCCACCAGGGATACAATGAGCAGTTCTTC	CASSPHQGYNEQFF
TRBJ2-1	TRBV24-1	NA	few	TGTGCCACCAGTAGGACACCAAAGAATGAGCAGTTCTTC	CATSRTPKNEQFF
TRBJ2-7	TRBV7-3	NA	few	TGTGCCAGCAGCTCCCTTGTGGGGGCCGAGCAGTACTTC	CASSSLVGAEQYF
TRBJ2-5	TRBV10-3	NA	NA	TGTGCCATCAGTGATTACGGCGAGACCCAGTACTTC	CAISDYGETQYF
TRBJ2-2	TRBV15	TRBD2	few	TGTGCCACCAGCAGAGATCGGGGGGCGAACACCGGGGAGCTGTTTTTT	CATSRDRGANTGELFF
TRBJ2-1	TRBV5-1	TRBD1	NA	TGCGCCAGCAGCTCGACGGGACAGGGAAGCTCCTACAATGAGCAGTTCTTC	CASSSTGQGSSYNEQFF
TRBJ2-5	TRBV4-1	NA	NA	TGCGCCAGCAGCCAAGATGAGGCGGGTAAAGAGACCCAGTACTTC	CASSQDEAGKETQYF
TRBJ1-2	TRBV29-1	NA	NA	TGCAGCGTTGAGGGGTTCAGGGCTTATGGCTACACCTTC	CSVEGFRAYGYTF
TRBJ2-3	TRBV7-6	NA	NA	TGTGCCAGCAGCTTAGTAGGTCGGGTTTGGCAGGGGTCCGTGGTAGATACGCAGTATTTT	CASSLVGRVWQGSVVDTQYF
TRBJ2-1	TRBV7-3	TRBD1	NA	TGTGCCAGCAGCTTAACGAGGGGGCTAAGCTCCTACAATGAGCAGTTCTTC	CASSLTRGLSSYNEQFF
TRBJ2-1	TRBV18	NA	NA	TGTGCCAGCTCACCCCCTCCCATGGGGATCTTCGACAATGAGCAGTTCTTC	CASSPPPMGIFDNEQFF
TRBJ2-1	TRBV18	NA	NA	TGTGCCAGCTCACCATTTGCCCCGACAGAATATTCCTACAATGAGCAGTTCTTC	CASSPFAPTEYSYNEQFF
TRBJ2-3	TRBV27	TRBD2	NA	TGTGCCAGCAGCCATACTAGCGGGGGACGTATCCCGGGTGATACGCAGTATTTT	CASSHTSGGRIPGDTQYF
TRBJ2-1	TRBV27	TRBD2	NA	TGTGCCAGCAGTCGCCGGACTAGCGGGAGTTGGGATGAGCAGTTCTTC	CASSRRTSGSWDEQFF